The clone carrying this T cell receptor (beta chain) was detected ten times or more. The data belong to a study of T-cell reconstitution after alpha-beta-depleted transplantation in children. It was with unique molecular identifiers that the TCRbeta library was prepared. TCRdb fed the PCR reads into MiXCR, producing one record per CDR3 protein. The sample lists fewer than 130,000 distinct CDR3 sequences, about a tenth occurring once. CDR3 length: 15 residues. The V end was cut by 2 bases, the J end by 4 bases, with 12 bases between. Germline values: CDR1 SGHRS, CDR2 YFSETQ. This chain links TRBV5-1 with TRBJ2-2; D remains ambiguous. The sequence was obtained from a human donor who donated a stem cell graft to a child with acute lymphoblastic leukemia. The sequences come from PBMCs from the stem cell graft donor, collected from the stem cell graft. The CDR3 DNA is TGCGCCAGCAGCTTAACCTCGGCCCGCACCGGGGAGCTGTTTTTT. It yields the protein CASSLTSARTGELFF. The full variable domain, its missing parts supplied by reference TRBV5-1 and TRBJ2-2, is KAGVTQTPRYLIKTRGQQVTLSCSPISGHRSVSWYQQTPGQGLQFLFEYFSETQRNKGNFPGRFSGRQFSNSRSEMNVSTLELGDSALYLCASSLTSARTGELFFGEGSRLTVL.